The next 13 T cell receptor beta chains were all read from a single sample in a study of cytomegalovirus exposure and HLA in healthy donors. TCRdb keeps only in-frame clones here, not all; method: immunoSEQ multiplex PCR. The repertoire consists of fewer than 250,000 clones, with more than 75% occurring once and the leading ten covering roughly 2.5%. The sample taken for sequencing was PBMCs. The receptors originated from a man aged 18 to 35 in good health and CMV-seronegative.

The chain links TRBV7-2 to TRBJ2-7; 7 positions agree with TRBD1. Losses at the gene ends were 3 bases for V and 2 bases for J; bases not matched to a gene: 7. CDR1 is SGHTA, CDR2 FQGNSA, per germline. CDR3 length: 15 amino acids. The CDR3 spells CASSLRGQGAYEQYF. CDR3 nucleotide sequence: TGTGCCAGCAGCTTGAGAGGTCAGGGGGCCTACGAGCAGTACTTC.

This chain uses TRBV5-4 with TRBJ1-1; D may be TRBD1 (6 bases). The CDR3 loop spans 14 amino acids. From germline, CDR1 is SGHNT and CDR2 YYREEE (reference sequence). V lost 4 bases and J 6 bases, leaving 16 bases between the germline ends. The CDR3 loop is CASSRPSGEPEAFF. CDR3 DNA sequence: TGTGCCAGCAGCCGCCCCTCAGGGGAACCTGAAGCTTTCTTT.

V gene TRBV28 combines with J gene TRBJ2-7, with D perhaps TRBD1 (6 bases). With 1 base removed from V and 0 bases from J, the gap between germline ends came to 19 bases. The CDR3 has 18 amino acids. CDR1 is MDHEN and CDR2 is SYDVKM in the germline V gene. Here the CDR3 DNA reads TGTGCCAGCAGTTTATATCCCTTGGATGCAGGGGCCTCCTACGAGCAGTACTTC. It yields the protein CASSLYPLDAGASYEQYF.

The rearrangement uses TRBV6-1 and TRBJ1-1, with 11 positions matching TRBD1. V lost 5 bases, J lost 4 bases, and 6 bases stayed unmatched. This CDR3 is 15 amino acids long. The germline V gene has CDR1 MNHNS and CDR2 SASEGT. CDR3 sequence reads: CASSSRDRGSTEAFF. CDR3 bases: TGTGCCAGCAGTAGTCGGGACAGGGGGAGCACTGAAGCTTTCTTT.

The chain has TRBV7-2 and TRBJ2-3, with TRBD2 identical over 8 bases. V lost 6 bases to trimming and J lost 2 bases; unmatched junction nucleotides: 4. Germline V gene sequence: CDR1 SGHTA, CDR2 FQGNSA. The length of the CDR3 is 14 residues. The CDR3 DNA follows: TGTGCCAGCAGTTATAGCGGGACCACAGATACGCAGTATTTT. Translating it yields CASSYSGTTDTQYF.

The chain is built from TRBV6-6 and TRBJ1-1, with a weak D call TRBD1 (5 bases). The ends were cut back, 4 bases at V and 3 bases at J, with 12 bases in the middle. This CDR3 region has 14 residues. Germline values: CDR1 MNHNY, CDR2 SVGAGI (reference sequence). The CDR3 DNA reads as TGTGCCAGCAGTTCCCCAGCAGGGTACACTGAAGCTTTCTTT. Protein product: CASSSPAGYTEAFF.

The chain couples TRBV6-5 to TRBJ2-1; 9 bases align to TRBD2. This CDR3 is built from 13 residues. From germline, CDR1 is MNHEY and CDR2 SVGAGI. The CDR3: CASGRQSYNEQFF. Written as DNA, the CDR3 is TGTGCAAGCGGGAGGCAGTCCTACAATGAGCAGTTCTTC.

CDR3 residues: CASSLPNRDRDEKLFF. The CDR3 coding sequence is TGCGCCAGCAGCTTGCCCAACCGGGACAGGGATGAAAAACTGTTTTTT. The chain combines TRBV5-1 with TRBJ1-4; TRBD1 matches 9 bases. The trim removed 1 base at V and 6 bases at J, leaving 7 bases unmatched. Germline V lookup: CDR1 SGHRS, CDR2 YFSETQ. The CDR3 loop spans 16 amino acids. The full variable domain, completed using reference TRBV5-1 and TRBJ1-4, is KAGVTQTPRYLIKTRGQQVTLSCSPISGHRSVSWYQQTPGQGLQFLFEYFSETQRNKGNFPGRFSGRQFSNSRSEMNVSTLELGDSALYLCASSLPNRDRDEKLFFGSGTQLSVL.

The chain links TRBV27 to TRBJ1-6, with no clear D. The CDR3 has 15 residues. Trimming removed 2 bases at V and 4 bases at J, with 9 bases between. Germline assignment: CDR1 MNHEY and CDR2 SMNVEV (reference sequence). CDR3 DNA sequence: TGTGCCAGCAGTTTAACGGCTAGATATAATTCACCCCTCCACTTT. It yields the protein CASSLTARYNSPLHF.

V gene TRBV27 combines with J gene TRBJ2-3; D is undetermined. Per germline, CDR1 MNHEY and CDR2 SMNVEV (reference sequence). CDR3 size: 15 residues. V was pared by 0 bases and J by 1 base, with 8 bases between. CDR3 amino acids: CASSLSPGRTDTQYF. Written as DNA, the CDR3 is TGTGCCAGCAGTTTATCGCCTGGGCGCACAGATACGCAGTATTTT.

CDR3 bases: TGTGCCAGCAGCCATACCCCAGGGGGATACTACGAGCAGTACTTC. Its protein product is CASSHTPGGYYEQYF. V is TRBV7-2 and J is TRBJ2-7; 7 bases fit TRBD1. The CDR3 consists of 15 residues. Germline trimming cut 5 bases from V and 3 bases from J; bases unmatched to any gene: 10. CDR1 and CDR2 from the germline V gene are SGHTA and FQGNSA.

V is TRBV27 and J is TRBJ2-1, with 7 bases identical to TRBD2. The CDR3 totals 15 residues. V shed 6 bases and J 4 bases; nucleotides not matched to a gene: 9. CDR1 MNHEY and CDR2 SMNVEV come from the germline V gene (reference sequence). The CDR3 protein is CASRVAGEGYNEQFF. The DNA for the CDR3 is TGTGCCAGCAGAGTGGCGGGAGAAGGTTACAATGAGCAGTTCTTC.

This sequence joins TRBV27 and TRBJ2-1, with 10 bases aligning to TRBD2. CDR3 length: 16 residues. From germline, CDR1 is MNHEY and CDR2 SMNVEV (reference sequence). V was pared by 7 bases and J by 9 bases, with 15 bases of the junction left unmatched. The CDR3 DNA reads as TGTGCCAGCAATAAAATCGGGAGCGGGGGGGCCAGTGAGCAGTTCTTC. It encodes CASNKIGSGGASEQFF.